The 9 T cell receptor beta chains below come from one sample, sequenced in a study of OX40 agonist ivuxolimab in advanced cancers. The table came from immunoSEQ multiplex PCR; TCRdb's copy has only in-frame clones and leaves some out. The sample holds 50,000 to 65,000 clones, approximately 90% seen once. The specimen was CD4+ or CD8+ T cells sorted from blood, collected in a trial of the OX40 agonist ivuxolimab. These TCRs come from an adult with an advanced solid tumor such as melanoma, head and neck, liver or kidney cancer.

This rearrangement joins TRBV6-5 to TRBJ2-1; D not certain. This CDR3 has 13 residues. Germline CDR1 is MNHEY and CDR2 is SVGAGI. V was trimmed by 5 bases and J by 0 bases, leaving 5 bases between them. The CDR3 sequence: CASSTSSYNEQFF. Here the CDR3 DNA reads TGTGCCAGCAGTACCAGCTCCTACAATGAGCAGTTCTTC.

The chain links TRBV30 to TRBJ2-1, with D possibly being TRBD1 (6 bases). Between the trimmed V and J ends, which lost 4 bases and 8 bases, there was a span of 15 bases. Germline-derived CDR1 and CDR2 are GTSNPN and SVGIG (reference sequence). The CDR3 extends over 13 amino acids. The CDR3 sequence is CAWKDTGLDEQFF. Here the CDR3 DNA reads TGTGCCTGGAAAGATACAGGGCTCGATGAGCAGTTCTTC.

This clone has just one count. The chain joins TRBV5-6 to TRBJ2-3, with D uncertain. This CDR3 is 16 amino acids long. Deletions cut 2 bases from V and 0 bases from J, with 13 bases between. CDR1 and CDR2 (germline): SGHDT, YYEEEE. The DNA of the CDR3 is TGTGCCAGCAGCTTAGTCGTGGTCAGTAGCACAGATACGCAGTATTTT. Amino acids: CASSLVVVSSTDTQYF.

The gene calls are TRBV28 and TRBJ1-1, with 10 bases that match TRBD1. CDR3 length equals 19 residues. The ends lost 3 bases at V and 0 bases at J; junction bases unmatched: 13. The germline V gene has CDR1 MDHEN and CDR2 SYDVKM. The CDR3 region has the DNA TGTGCCAGCAGTTTTTTCGGACAGGGGGGGGAACCCCTGAACACTGAAGCTTTCTTT. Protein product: CASSFFGQGGEPLNTEAFF.

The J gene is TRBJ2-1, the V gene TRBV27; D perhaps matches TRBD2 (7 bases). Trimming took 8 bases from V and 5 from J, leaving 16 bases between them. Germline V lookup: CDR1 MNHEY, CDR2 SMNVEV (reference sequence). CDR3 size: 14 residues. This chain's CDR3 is CASRGLADDNEQFF. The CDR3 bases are TGTGCCAGCCGGGGGCTAGCGGACGACAATGAGCAGTTCTTC.

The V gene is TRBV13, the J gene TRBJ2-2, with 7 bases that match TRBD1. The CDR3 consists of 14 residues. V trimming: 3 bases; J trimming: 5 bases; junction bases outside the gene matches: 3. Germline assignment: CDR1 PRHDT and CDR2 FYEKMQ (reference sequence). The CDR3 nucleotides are TGTGCCAGCAGCTTCAGGACAGGTACCGGGGAGCTGTTTTTT. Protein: CASSFRTGTGELFF.

The CDR3 bases are TGTGCCAGCAGTTACCGGGCCTTTAGATTTAAAGAGACCCAGTACTTC. Its protein product is CASSYRAFRFKETQYF. This chain joins TRBV11-2 and TRBJ2-5; D remains ambiguous. The CDR3 consists of 16 residues. V lost 6 bases, J lost 3 bases, and 20 bases lay in between. Per the germline V gene, CDR1 is SGHAT and CDR2 is FQNNGV.

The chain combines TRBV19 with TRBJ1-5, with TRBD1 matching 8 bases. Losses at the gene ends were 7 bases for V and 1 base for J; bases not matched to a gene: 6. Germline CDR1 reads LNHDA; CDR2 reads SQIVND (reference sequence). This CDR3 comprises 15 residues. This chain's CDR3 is CASIPGGRSNQPQHF. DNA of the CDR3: TGTGCCAGTATCCCAGGGGGCCGGAGCAATCAGCCCCAGCATTTT. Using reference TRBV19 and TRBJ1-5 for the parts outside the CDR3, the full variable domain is DGGITQSPKYLFRKEGQNVTLSCEQNLNHDAMYWYRQDPGQGLRLIYYSQIVNDFQKGDIAEGYSVSREKKESFPLTVTSAQKNPTAFYLCASIPGGRSNQPQHFGDGTRLSIL.

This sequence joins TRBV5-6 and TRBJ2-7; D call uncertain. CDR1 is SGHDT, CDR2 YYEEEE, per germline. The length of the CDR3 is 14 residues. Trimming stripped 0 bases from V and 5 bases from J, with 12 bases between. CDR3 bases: TGTGCCAGCAGCTTGGCCGGGCCCCTTGACGAGCAGTACTTC. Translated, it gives CASSLAGPLDEQYF.